This T cell receptor (beta chain) comes out of a study of cytomegalovirus exposure and HLA in healthy donors (dated by TCRdb to the late 2010s). The study in broad terms: An earlier analysis of 587 of the donors reported around 280 Gb of sequence data and around 100 million unique TCR beta sequences obtained from approximately 180 million T cells. All discovery cohort repertoires had been generated on a single sequencing platform. About 300 gigabases of sequencing data and approximately 85 million unique TCR sequences were included in an early release covering several hundred HLA-typed donors. HLA typing included class I and class II loci at four-digit resolution. In the later analysis, no new phenotypic data were used to find candidate immune exposures; instead, reliance was placed on TCR beta sequences and their occurrence across donors. In a later genetic analysis, genome-wide SNP genotypes for about three fifths of the roughly 670 donors were used, and that subset was treated as a discovery cohort. Typing coverage differed by locus: A, B, C, DRB1 and DQB1 were typed in roughly 620-630 donors, DQA1 in 522, DPA1 in around 580, and DPB1 in around 490. To study patterns of TCR occurrence, a later analysis re-analyzed previously published TCR beta repertoires from 700 or so donors and added high-resolution HLA genotyping. High-throughput TCR immunosequencing, statistical association of individual TCRs with disease status, and machine learning were combined to predict cytomegalovirus infection status. An earlier analysis of approximately 640 of the donors applied high-throughput TCR beta sequencing to assess whether each TCR beta V gene segment acted as functional or pseudogenic. Using immunosequencing, the study profiled T cell repertoires from roughly 650 subjects and related those repertoires to cytomegalovirus serostatus. Donor age, sex, ethnicity and CMV serostatus were compiled together with the repertoire data. The study aimed to test whether cataloging public T cell receptors could reveal signatures of past pathogen exposure. Roughly 5 DR-DQ haplotypes were treated as single units for association and clustering because of strong linkage in the cohort. The genetic ancestry cluster associated with self-reported Caucasian donors included 70% to 85% of the approximately 430 genotyped donors. Among 300 to 500 genotyped donors of the cohort, an average of approximately 240,000 unique TCR beta nucleotide sequences was sequenced per donor, of which about 19% were non-productive. A separate validation cohort of approximately 120 different subjects was used in addition to the approximately 700-subject first cohort. Findings and caveats that apply to the study as a whole: According to a later analysis, TCR association rates differed among HLA loci, with DRB1 alleles showing the most associated TCRs and HLA-C alleles showing the fewest. According to a later analysis, most CMV-associated TCR beta chains appeared to be HLA-restricted, and the HLA associations seemed to be driven largely by CMV exposure. In a later analysis, several top co-occurrence clusters were reported to appear linked to parvovirus B19, influenza, CMV and Epstein-Barr virus. At a false discovery rate of 0.05, a later analysis linked about 16,000 TCR beta sequences to specific HLA alleles. According to the authors, the approach could potentially be generalized to other disease states and immunological phenotypes. In both the original and validation cohorts, the classifier was reported to diagnose cytomegalovirus status with high specificity and sensitivity. CMV serostatus was the only immune exposure information available for the cohort. A further reported finding was that TCR beta sequences accurately predicted the HLA-A and HLA-B alleles for most subjects in the first cohort. Presence/absence analyses assumed roughly uniform sequencing depth across donors, an assumption that may not hold. When HLA alleles, especially DR and DQ, strongly co-occurred, attributing TCR associations to individual alleles was difficult. Because HLA typing was missing for some donors at each locus, association tests included only the typed subset. Only TCR beta chains were sequenced in this cohort, and the absence of alpha or paired-chain data limited detectable features. Across donors, most TCR sequences were observed very rarely, whereas some public TCRs were present in many individuals. An earlier analysis of approximately 590 of the donors showed that most TCR beta V segments appeared in productive rearrangements either about 87% or about 30% of the time, which broadly matched IMGT annotations. The earlier analysis of 450 to 700 of the donors excluded seventeen rarely observed V segments, including chromosome 9 orphons, because counts were too low. Some IMGT-functional V segments, including TRBV6-2 and TRBV6-3, could not be distinguished by the 87-base-pair reads and were therefore excluded. Linkage disequilibrium might explain the correlated functional status among segregating V segments, but an unknown experimental factor could not be ruled out. The sequencing pipeline was judged likely to have produced a cluster of highly shared sequence variants as a technical artifact. A later analysis found that HLA-associated TCR beta chains were more clonally expanded and had lower generation probabilities than equally common non-associated chains. According to a later genetic analysis, donors in an Asian-associated ancestry cluster had fewer N-insertions in productive TCRs than the roughly 700-donor mean. In vitro tests confirmed that a few of the cytomegalovirus-associated TCR beta chains recognize cytomegalovirus antigens. A later genetic analysis associated a missense DCLRE1C variant with V-gene and J-gene trimming of TCR beta chains, and an independent cohort replicated the association. In the study, about 150 TCR beta chains were listed as associated with cytomegalovirus.

The germline V gene supplies CDR1 SGHDN and CDR2 FVKESK. The CDR3 starts with the cysteine, ends with the phenylalanine, and has 16 residues. Solely the CDR3 DNA is kept, with 48 bases framed from the first base. Compared with germline, V lacks 0 bases and J lacks 7 bases; bases without a gene match: 7. The cohort consisted of 650 to 850 healthy bone marrow donors. All cohort members were sampled while nominally healthy, although unrecorded immune exposures were likely present. The donor was CMV seronegative and belonged to the group of over 350 seronegative cohort members. A peripheral blood sample was provided by each donor, and peripheral blood mononuclear cells were used for TCR beta sequencing. Genomic DNA extraction from the blood cell samples was performed with the Qiagen DNeasy Blood Extraction Kit. As regards this clone: The antigen it recognizes is unknown. No much larger clone exists at a distance of one base, and base qualities are not known.

Library prep was done by the immunoSEQ multiplex PCR assay. For the multiplex PCR, a mixture combining 60 forward primers for TCR Vbeta segments and 13 reverse primers for TCR Jbeta segments was used. The CDR3 region of rearranged TCR beta genes was amplified from genomic DNA with a multiplex PCR assay. Amplified TCR beta libraries were sequenced as 87-base-pair reads on the Illumina HiSeq System. The original methods were these. A later analysis counted about 80 million unique TCR beta chains across the approximately 700 repertoires, and approximately 11 million of these chains were shared by at least two donors. A nearest-neighbor algorithm error-corrected the raw reads and collapsed the reads into unique sequences, merging closely related sequences to remove PCR and sequencing errors. Alignment of CDR3 sequences to IMGT reference sequences was used to assign V, D and J gene segments. For a sequence to be retained, a match of at least six nucleotides was required to both a V gene segment and a J gene segment. A rearrangement counted as productive if the CDR3 had no stop codons and remained in frame with V and J, and every other rearrangement counted as non-productive. CDR3 was defined by IMGT convention, running from the second conserved V-encoded cysteine to the conserved J-encoded phenylalanine. The earlier analysis of fewer than 750 of the donors excluded sequences that lacked an unambiguous match to a single V gene segment. An earlier analysis of approximately 590 of the donors classified V segments as functional when productive rearrangements were above 56.7% and as segregating when the standard deviation between donors was above 5%. A statistical classification framework was built for diagnosing cytomegalovirus status from the catalog of TCR beta chain sequences. In a later analysis, TCR nucleotide sequences were compared against IMGT/GENE-DB human TR gene sequences so that V and J genes could be assigned. In a later analysis, CDR3 sequences and most-parsimonious VDJ recombination scenarios were assigned using the TCRdist pipeline. A later analysis defined each TCR beta chain by its CDR3 amino acid sequence plus V-gene family, and excluded reads lacking a unique V-gene family. A later analysis removed 592 highly shared, low-generation-probability nucleotide sequences to deal with suspected cross-contamination and a sequencing artifact. A later analysis calculated a clonal expansion index for each public chain from normalized within-repertoire ranks of inferred template counts. A later analysis computed generation probabilities with a VDJ recombination model fitted to out-of-frame rearrangements, and checked the results against IGoR. In a later analysis, TCR-TCR, TCR-HLA and TCR-CMV co-occurrence was scored with hypergeometric tests, and a repertoire-size bias correction was applied to TCR pairs. To estimate false discovery rates, a later analysis permuted the HLA or CMV assignments 20 times. A later analysis grouped co-occurring TCRs with DBSCAN, adding TCRdist sequence similarity when clustering within HLA-allele-positive subsets. Repertoires with fewer than 30,000 or more than 120,000 public chains, plus five repertoires with anomalous nucleotide sharing, were excluded from co-occurrence clustering. TCRdb's version of the immuneACCESS table is confined to in-frame rearrangements and falls short of the full clone set. An unresolved V gene accounts for under half of the shortfall where checked; the remainder is of unknown origin. V and J calls and clone size are as listed in that table; D and trimming were resolved from the DNA. This sample is represented by around 110,000 clones; 71% of them were singletons. The ten largest clones add up to roughly 2.8% of the sample.

The TCR comes from a female donor in good health and CMV-seronegative. Specimen: PBMCs. Recombination linked TRBV14 to TRBJ2-1; 9 central nucleotides agree with TRBD2. At the DNA level, the sequence is TGTGCCAGCAGCCAAGACAGGACTAGCGTGTGGAATGAGCAGTTCTTC. Its translation reads: CASSQDRTSVWNEQFF. The CDR3 plus the reference TRBV14 and TRBJ2-1 genes for the other parts give the full variable domain: EAGVTQFPSHSVIEKGQTVTLRCDPISGHDNLYWYRRVMGKEIKFLLHFVKESKQDESGMPNNRFLAERTGGTYSTLKVQPAELEDSGVYFCASSQDRTSVWNEQFFGPGTRLTVL.